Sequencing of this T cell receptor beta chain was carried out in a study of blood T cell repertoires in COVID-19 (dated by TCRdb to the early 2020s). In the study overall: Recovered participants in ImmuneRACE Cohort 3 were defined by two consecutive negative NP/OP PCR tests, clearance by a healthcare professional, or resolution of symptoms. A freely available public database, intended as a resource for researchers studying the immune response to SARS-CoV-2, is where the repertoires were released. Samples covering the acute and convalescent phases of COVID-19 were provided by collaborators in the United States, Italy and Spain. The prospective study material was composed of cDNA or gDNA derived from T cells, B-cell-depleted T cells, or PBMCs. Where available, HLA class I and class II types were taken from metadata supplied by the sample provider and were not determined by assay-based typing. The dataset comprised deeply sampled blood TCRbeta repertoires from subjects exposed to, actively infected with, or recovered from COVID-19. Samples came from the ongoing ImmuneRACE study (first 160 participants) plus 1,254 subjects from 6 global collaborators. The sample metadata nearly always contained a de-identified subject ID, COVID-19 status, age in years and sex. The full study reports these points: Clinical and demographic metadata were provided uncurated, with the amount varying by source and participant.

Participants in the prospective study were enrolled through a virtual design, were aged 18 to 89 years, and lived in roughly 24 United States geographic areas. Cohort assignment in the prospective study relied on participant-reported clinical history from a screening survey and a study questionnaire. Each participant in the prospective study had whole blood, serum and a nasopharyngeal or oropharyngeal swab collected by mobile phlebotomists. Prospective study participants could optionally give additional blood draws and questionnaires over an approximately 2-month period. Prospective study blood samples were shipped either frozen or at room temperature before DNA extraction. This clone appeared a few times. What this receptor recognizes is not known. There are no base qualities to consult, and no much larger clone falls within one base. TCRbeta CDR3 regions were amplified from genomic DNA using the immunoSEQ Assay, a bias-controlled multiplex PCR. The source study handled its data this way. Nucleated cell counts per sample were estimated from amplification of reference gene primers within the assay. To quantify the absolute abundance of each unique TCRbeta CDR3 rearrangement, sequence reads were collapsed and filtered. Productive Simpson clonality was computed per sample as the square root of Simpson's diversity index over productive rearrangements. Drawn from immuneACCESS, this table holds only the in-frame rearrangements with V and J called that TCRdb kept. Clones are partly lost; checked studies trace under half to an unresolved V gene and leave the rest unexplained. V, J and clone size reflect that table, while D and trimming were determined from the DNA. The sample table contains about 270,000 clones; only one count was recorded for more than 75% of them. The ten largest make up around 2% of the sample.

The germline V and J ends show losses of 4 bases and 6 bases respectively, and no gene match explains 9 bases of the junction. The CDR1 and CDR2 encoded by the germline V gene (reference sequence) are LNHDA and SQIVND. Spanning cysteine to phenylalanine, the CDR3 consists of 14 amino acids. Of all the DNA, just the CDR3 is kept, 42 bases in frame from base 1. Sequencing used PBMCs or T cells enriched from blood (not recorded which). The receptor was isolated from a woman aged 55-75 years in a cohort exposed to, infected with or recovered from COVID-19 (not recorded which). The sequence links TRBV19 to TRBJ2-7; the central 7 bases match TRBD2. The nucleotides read TGTGCCAGTAGTAATGGGAGGGCCCTCAGCGAGCAGTACTTC. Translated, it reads CASSNGRALSEQYF.